What follows describes a single T cell receptor (beta chain). The ends were cut back, 11 bases at V and 1 base at J, with 14 bases in the middle. The V gene's germline CDR1 is SGHAT and CDR2 FQDESV (reference sequence). The CDR3 length is 13 residues. As processed by the authors: Quantification of nucleated cells was approximated via reference gene primer amplification. Only in-frame clones appear in the TCRdb table, and some are missing; sequencing was by immunoSEQ multiplex PCR. The DNA gave D and trimming, while V, J and clone size come from that table. The sample lists more than 75,000 clones; more than 75% were seen once. The data were obtained in a study of blood T cell repertoires in COVID-19. About the study: The United States, Italy and Spain were the sources of the acute and convalescent COVID-19 samples. T cells, B-cell-depleted T cells, or PBMCs supplied cDNA or gDNA.

This receptor was identified in a man in his fifties or sixties with acute or convalescent COVID-19. The J gene is TRBJ2-5, the V gene TRBV11-1; a weak D match, TRBD2 (7 bases). Sequencing used peripheral blood. The CDR3 region is CAAGAGTQETQYF. The CDR3 DNA reads as TGTGCCGCGGGGGCAGGGACCCAAGAGACCCAGTACTTC.